These 17 T cell receptor beta chains originate from one sample sequenced in a study of T cell responses to AZD1222 COVID-19 vaccine. The protocol was immunoSEQ multiplex PCR, while the TCRdb copy is restricted to in-frame clones and leaves out a portion. The repertoire includes some 130,000 clones, around 90% of them detected once, and 1.9% sits in the top ten. The starting material was peripheral blood, obtained on day 0 of AZD1222 vaccination. These receptors were collected from an adult in good health.

This sequence joins TRBV7-2 and TRBJ2-2, with D perhaps given as TRBD1 or TRBD2 (6 bases each). Germline V gene lookup returns CDR1 SGHTA and CDR2 FQGNSA. The V end was cut by 6 bases, the J end by 2 bases, with 13 bases between. The CDR3 extends over 15 amino acids. CDR3 nucleotide sequence: TGTGCCAGCAGTTTCCGGGGGCCAAACACCGGGGAGCTGTTTTTT. Encoded protein: CASSFRGPNTGELFF.

Written as DNA, the CDR3 is TGTGCCAGCAGCTTAGACTTAAACACCGGGGAGCTGTTTTTT. This translates into CASSLDLNTGELFF. This chain uses TRBV7-9 with TRBJ2-2; no clear D gene. Germline V gives CDR1 SEHNR, CDR2 FQNEAQ (reference sequence). V dropped 1 base and J dropped 2 bases, with 5 bases sitting between them. The CDR3 is 14 residues long.

This chain connects TRBV9 to TRBJ1-1; D remains unclear. This CDR3 contains 14 residues. V was pared by 4 bases and J by 4 bases, with 14 bases between. Germline-derived CDR1 and CDR2 are SGDLS and YYNGEE. Written as DNA, the CDR3 is TGTGCCAGCAGCCAAAGTGGCGGAGGCACTGAAGCTTTCTTT. It specifies CASSQSGGGTEAFF.

The chain recombines TRBV28 with TRBJ1-5; D is unclear. Germline CDR1 is MDHEN and CDR2 is SYDVKM. CDR3 length: 12 residues. The germline V and J ends were trimmed by 10 bases and 4 bases, with 11 bases remaining between them. The DNA of the CDR3 is TGTGCCATCCGAACAAATAATCAGCCCCAGCATTTT. This codes for CAIRTNNQPQHF.

The rearrangement joins TRBV19 to TRBJ1-1; D unresolved. CDR3 length: 14 residues. Germline V gene lookup returns CDR1 LNHDA and CDR2 SQIVND (reference sequence). Trimming pared 7 bases from V and 0 bases from J, leaving 12 bases between. This CDR3 reads CASISQSMNTEAFF. The CDR3, as DNA: TGTGCCAGTATTTCACAGTCTATGAACACTGAAGCTTTCTTT.

The chain joins TRBV5-1 to TRBJ1-5; D unclear. Deletions cut 0 bases from V and 6 bases from J, with 10 bases between. The CDR3 length is 14 residues. The germline V gene has CDR1 SGHRS and CDR2 YFSETQ. The CDR3 loop reads CASSLEGNSQPQHF. DNA of the CDR3: TGCGCCAGCAGCTTGGAAGGGAACAGTCAGCCCCAGCATTTT. The entire variable domain, with the rest obtained from reference TRBV5-1 and TRBJ1-5, is as follows: KAGVTQTPRYLIKTRGQQVTLSCSPISGHRSVSWYQQTPGQGLQFLFEYFSETQRNKGNFPGRFSGRQFSNSRSEMNVSTLELGDSALYLCASSLEGNSQPQHFGDGTRLSIL.

V is TRBV18 and J is TRBJ1-1, with D hard to call. The CDR3 covers 15 residues. Trimming took 4 bases from V and 0 from J, leaving 12 bases between them. Germline values: CDR1 KGHSH, CDR2 LQKENI. The CDR3 reads CASSRAGIMNTEAFF. CDR3 sequence (DNA): TGTGCCAGCTCACGGGCCGGGATCATGAACACTGAAGCTTTCTTT.

The chain links TRBV29-1 to TRBJ2-2, with 7 bases that match TRBD2. The CDR3 spans 17 residues. Per germline, CDR1 SQVTM and CDR2 ANQGSEA. Germline trimming cut 5 bases from V and 5 bases from J; bases unmatched to any gene: 17. The CDR3 bases are TGCAGCGTTTCCCGCCTGGCGGGGGAAGGGTTGACCGGGGAGCTGTTTTTT. Residues: CSVSRLAGEGLTGELFF.

This clone was counted once. The chain is built from TRBV7-3 and TRBJ2-1; 9 nucleotides agree with TRBD2. This CDR3 spans 16 amino acids. J was trimmed by 14 bases and V by 4 bases; bases with no gene match: 18. In germline, CDR1 is SGHTA, CDR2 FQGTGA. CDR3: CASSSDRVGAGGKKFF. CDR3 nucleotides: TGTGCCAGCAGCTCAGACAGGGTCGGAGCGGGGGGCAAGAAGTTCTTC.

V is TRBV11-2 and J is TRBJ1-2; tentatively, D is TRBD1 (6 bases). Trimming removed 5 bases at V and 5 bases at J, with 18 bases between. The CDR3 is 15 residues long. The V gene's germline CDR1 is SGHAT and CDR2 FQNNGV. The CDR3 spells CASSPVGRGGYGYTF. The CDR3 DNA reads as TGTGCCAGCAGCCCCGTCGGCAGGGGCGGATATGGCTACACCTTC.

The genes are TRBV27 and TRBJ2-2; D perhaps matches TRBD2 (5 bases). Germline-derived CDR1 and CDR2 are MNHEY and SMNVEV (reference sequence). V was clipped by 4 bases and J by 5 bases, with 14 bases between them. The CDR3 contains 15 residues. The CDR3 loop is CASSSRGSGTGELFF. Here the CDR3 DNA reads TGTGCCAGCAGTTCCCGAGGGAGCGGTACCGGGGAGCTGTTTTTT.

The V call is TRBV12-5, the J call TRBJ1-5; TRBD1 aligns across 7 bases. The CDR3 is 14 residues long. After removal of 5 bases from V and 7 bases from J, the junction contained 8 bases not matched to a gene. Per the germline V gene, CDR1 is LGHNT and CDR2 is FRNRAP. The CDR3 region is CASGPGTAPQPQHF. DNA of the CDR3: TGTGCTAGTGGTCCTGGGACAGCCCCCCAGCCCCAGCATTTT.

The rearrangement links TRBV5-6 to TRBJ1-5, with TRBD1 matching over 8 bases. Unmatched junction bases numbered 4, after V lost 1 base and J lost 4 bases. Germline V gene lookup returns CDR1 SGHDT and CDR2 YYEEEE. CDR3 length: 15 residues. Written as DNA, the CDR3 is TGTGCCAGCAGCTTGTTGGGACAGGAGAATCAGCCCCAGCATTTT. It yields the protein CASSLLGQENQPQHF.

V is TRBV5-1 and J is TRBJ1-2; D might be TRBD1 (5 bases). This CDR3 spans 14 amino acids. Per the germline V gene, CDR1 is SGHRS and CDR2 is YFSETQ. Between the trimmed V and J ends, which lost 5 bases and 2 bases, there was a span of 13 bases. The CDR3 loop is CASRSGAVNYGYTF. CDR3 nucleotides: TGCGCCAGCAGGTCTGGGGCGGTCAACTATGGCTACACCTTC.

The rearrangement uses TRBV2 and TRBJ2-7, with a possible D match to TRBD2 (5 bases). Germline V CDR1 and CDR2: SNHLY, FYNNEI. This CDR3 is 12 amino acids long. The V end was cut by 10 bases, the J end by 3 bases, with 13 bases between. This CDR3 is CAIGMDGYEQYF. CDR3 DNA: TGTGCCATCGGGATGGACGGCTACGAGCAGTACTTC.

The rearrangement joins TRBV14 to TRBJ1-2; D is perhaps TRBD1 (6 bases). The CDR3 runs 12 residues. V dropped 10 bases and J dropped 5 bases, with 14 bases sitting between them. Germline V CDR1 and CDR2: SGHDN, FVKESK. DNA of the CDR3: TGTGCCATCCCGCAGGGGAAGTATGGCTACACCTTC. Translated, it gives CAIPQGKYGYTF.

V gene TRBV19 combines with J gene TRBJ2-2; TRBD2 matches 9 bases. The CDR3 has 15 amino acids. Trimming cost V 6 bases and J 5 bases; bases outside gene matches: 7. In germline, CDR1 is LNHDA, CDR2 SQIVND (reference sequence). The CDR3 nucleotides read TGTGCCAGTAGACAAATAGCGGGAGTTACCGGGGAGCTGTTTTTT. Protein: CASRQIAGVTGELFF.